The 9 T cell receptor beta chains listed next were all sequenced from one sample in a study of OX40 agonist ivuxolimab in advanced cancers. Only in-frame clones appear in the TCRdb table, and some are missing; sequencing was by immunoSEQ multiplex PCR. The table lists 53,000 or so clones, 80% to 85% of them singletons. Specimen: CD4+ or CD8+ T cells sorted from blood, collected in a trial of the OX40 agonist ivuxolimab. Every receptor here comes from an adult with an advanced solid tumor such as melanoma, head and neck, liver or kidney cancer.

The rearrangement joins TRBV28 to TRBJ2-7; possible D gene TRBD2, 6 bases. V was cut by 1 base and J by 2 bases, with 9 bases left in between. This CDR3 has 14 residues. Germline CDR1 is MDHEN and CDR2 is SYDVKM. CDR3 nucleotides: TGTGCCAGCAGTTTATATCCGGGGGCCTACGAGCAGTACTTC. It yields the protein CASSLYPGAYEQYF. The variable domain in full, completed from reference TRBV28 and TRBJ2-7, reads DVKVTQSSRYLVKRTGEKVFLECVQDMDHENMFWYRQDPGLGLRLIYFSYDVKMKEKGDIPEGYSVSREKKERFSLILESASTNQTSMYLCASSLYPGAYEQYFGPGTRLTVT.

This chain uses TRBV28 with TRBJ2-7; D is unclear. Per germline, CDR1 MDHEN and CDR2 SYDVKM. The CDR3 is made up of 15 amino acids. V was pared by 2 bases and J by 3 bases, with 14 bases between. The CDR3 loop is CASSLVSWLGYEQYF. CDR3 DNA: TGTGCCAGCAGTTTAGTGTCATGGCTTGGCTACGAGCAGTACTTC.

The chain joins TRBV4-1 to TRBJ1-3, with a tentative D call TRBD1 (6 bases). The CDR3 length is 16 residues. In germline, CDR1 is MGHRA, CDR2 YSYEKL. Trimming removed 0 bases from V and 2 bases from J, with 11 bases in between. CDR3 region: CASSQDWTVAGNTIYF. DNA for the CDR3: TGCGCCAGCAGCCAAGATTGGACAGTGGCTGGAAACACCATATATTTT.

The chain recombines TRBV7-2 with TRBJ2-7; 10 bases match TRBD1. V shed 1 base, J shed 4 bases, and the junction held 4 bases outside the gene matches. The V gene's germline CDR1 is SGHTA and CDR2 FQGNSA. The CDR3 covers 15 residues. CDR3 amino acids: CASSLGDRGIYEQYF. CDR3 coding DNA: TGTGCCAGCAGCTTAGGGGACAGGGGAATTTACGAGCAGTACTTC.

The chain uses TRBV19 and TRBJ2-3, with 8 bases matching TRBD2. CDR3 length equals 15 residues. The V and J ends lost 5 bases and 6 bases, in that order; junction bases with no gene match: 10. The germline V gene has CDR1 LNHDA and CDR2 SQIVND (reference sequence). DNA of the CDR3: TGTGCCAGTAGTTCTCCGGGACTAGGGGCCGATACGCAGTATTTT. This encodes CASSSPGLGADTQYF.

The V and J genes are TRBV28 and TRBJ2-3, with no clear D. Germline V CDR1 and CDR2: MDHEN, SYDVKM. V lost 6 bases and J 8 bases, leaving 21 bases between the germline ends. CDR3 size: 15 residues. The CDR3 DNA follows: TGTGCCAGCAGCAGGCATCTGGGGTCGGCGGCTACGCAGTATTTT. This sequence encodes CASSRHLGSAATQYF.

The chain carries TRBV28 and TRBJ1-5; no definite D call. The germline V gene has CDR1 MDHEN and CDR2 SYDVKM. Trimming shortened V by 8 bases and J by 4 bases, and 9 bases separated the two germline ends. The CDR3 has 12 amino acids. The CDR3 nucleotides read TGTGCCAGCCTAGGGCCGAATCAGCCCCAGCATTTT. Protein sequence: CASLGPNQPQHF. Full variable domain (rest looked up from reference TRBV28 and TRBJ1-5): DVKVTQSSRYLVKRTGEKVFLECVQDMDHENMFWYRQDPGLGLRLIYFSYDVKMKEKGDIPEGYSVSREKKERFSLILESASTNQTSMYLCASLGPNQPQHFGDGTRLSIL.

The J gene is TRBJ2-7, the V gene TRBV7-9, with 9 bases fitting TRBD1. This CDR3 has 13 amino acids. The J segment lost 6 bases and the V segment lost 3 bases, leaving 3 bases of the junction unmatched. The germline gives CDR1 SEHNR, CDR2 FQNEAQ (reference sequence). This CDR3 reads CASSFDRGVEQYF. In nucleotides, the CDR3 is TGTGCCAGCAGCTTTGACAGGGGGGTCGAGCAGTACTTC.

V and J are TRBV19 and TRBJ2-1; 13 bases are a match to TRBD2. Germline assignment: CDR1 LNHDA and CDR2 SQIVND (reference sequence). This CDR3 spans 15 amino acids. V was clipped by 4 bases and J by 6 bases; unmatched bases: 3. CDR3 region: CASSKRTSGSNEQFF. The CDR3 nucleotides are TGTGCCAGTAGTAAACGGACTAGCGGGAGCAATGAGCAGTTCTTC. Filled out from reference TRBV19 and TRBJ2-1, the complete variable domain reads DGGITQSPKYLFRKEGQNVTLSCEQNLNHDAMYWYRQDPGQGLRLIYYSQIVNDFQKGDIAEGYSVSREKKESFPLTVTSAQKNPTAFYLCASSKRTSGSNEQFFGPGTRLTVL.